This T cell receptor (beta chain) emerged from a study of vaccination and CD4 T cells after COVID-19 (dated by TCRdb to between 2021 and 2023). Looking at the study overall: Every convalescent patient had a positive nasal swab PCR test for SARS-CoV-2, with mild disease in roughly nine patients and severe disease in one. The convalescent cohort comprised six males and four females, including two Hispanic individuals, seven Caucasians, two Asians and one multiracial person. Participants got two doses of the Pfizer-BioNTech BNT162b2 vaccine (n=8) or two doses of the Moderna mRNA-1273 vaccine (n=2). Post-COVID blood samples from convalescent patients were collected a median of about 110 days after diagnosis, with a range of 35 to 161 days. Post-vaccine blood samples were taken a median of approximately 76 days after the second vaccine dose, with a range of about 13 to 250 days. For stimulating the cultures, overlapping spike peptide pools were used, derived from SARS-CoV-2 as well as from the common cold coronaviruses HCoV-NL63, HCoV-OC43 and HCoV-229E. As controls, cultures received a CEFX viral epitope pool (the positive control), an HIV-1 Nef peptide pool (the negative control), or no peptide at all. In ten to eleven COVID-19 convalescent patients and a handful of infection-naive healthy vaccine recipients, the spike-specific CD4+ TCR repertoire before mRNA vaccination was compared with the repertoire after mRNA vaccination.

This specimen's treatment or condition label, per the study, means: approximately 9-day PBMC culture with coronavirus spike peptide pools or control peptides (ViraFEST assay). The ViraFEST assay, used in the study, expanded antigen-specific T cells with peptide pools and then identified the expanded clonotypes through TCR sequencing. Positive SARS-CoV-2 PCR tests in the convalescent patients dated from March to December 2020, before Alpha, Beta and Delta variants emerged in the United States. Over 1.5 million PBMCs per well were cultured in IMDM with about 5% human AB serum and approximately 10 IU/ml IL-2, plus 10 ug/ml peptide pools. Half of the culture medium was replaced with fresh IL-2-containing medium on days 3 and 7. After 10 to 11 days of culture, CD4+ T cells were isolated by negative selection using the EasySep CD4+ T cell isolation kit. Ficoll-Paque Plus gradient centrifugation was used to isolate PBMCs from whole blood, and the isolated PBMCs were then either used fresh or cryopreserved at -140C. In general, triplicate wells were set up for every culture condition.

Points on this clonotype: What this receptor recognizes is not known. Within one base of it there is no much larger clone, and no base qualities were kept.

Library generation was performed with PCR. At the Johns Hopkins FTIC core, DNA from the cultured CD4+ T cells underwent TCR sequencing with the Oncomine TCR Beta short-read assay. Genomic DNA was extracted from the cultured CD4+ T cells with the QIAamp micro DNA kit. Oncomine TCR Beta libraries from cultured CD4+ T cells were pooled using unique dual indexes and sequenced on an Illumina iSeq 100. Under the source paper's analysis protocol: Non-productive sequences were removed, and CDR3s not starting with C, not ending with F or W, or shorter than 7 amino acids were discarded. Antigen-specific clonotypes were identified with the MANAFEST web application by comparing peptide-stimulated wells with reference and other culture wells. An FDR below 0.05, an odds ratio above 5, and a productive frequency above 0.1% in at least two of three replicate wells were required for clones to be considered positive. Cross-reactive clonotypes were defined as significantly expanded in both SARS-CoV-2 spike wells and at least one common cold coronavirus spike condition. Similarity between CDR3 sequences was evaluated in R version 3.6.1 using Levenshtein distances (stringdist) and unrooted phylogenetic trees (ape). TCRdb reworked the public reads: Q25 trimming with fastp, MiXCR clone assembly, productive beta chains retained. Each CDR3 protein gets just one entry, which takes the most common genes and DNA from the rows behind it. TCRdb assigned the V and J calls; the authors' analysis was not used. The sample table holds tens of thousands of distinct CDR3 sequences, of which less than 75% were seen once. 8.5% to 10% of the sample rests with the top ten.

What the research found in general, with its limitations: Relatively few convalescent patients were included in the study, and early timepoints after natural infection were not analyzed. The median number of SARS-CoV-2-reactive clonotypes rose from fewer than 25 after infection to about 40 after vaccination, but the change was not significant. Nearly all vaccine-specific clones in convalescent patients (304 of 307) were mono-reactive for SARS-CoV-2 spike rather than cross-reactive with common cold coronaviruses. In convalescent patients, a median 86.3% of post-vaccine SARS-CoV-2-reactive clones were detected only after vaccination, suggesting vaccine-specific priming.

The cysteine opens and the phenylalanine closes a CDR3 of 13 amino acids. Only the CDR3 DNA stays, 39 bases, in frame from base 1. CDR1 and CDR2 are drawn from the germline V gene (reference sequence): LGHDT, YNNKEL. Cut back by 1 base and 3 bases, the V and J ends lie 7 bases apart. The chain is assembled from TRBV3-1 and TRBJ2-7; no D gene is confidently identified. The TCR originated in a human donor who had recovered from COVID-19. The material sequenced was CD4+ T cells from blood, cultured in vitro. The sequenced DNA is TGTGCCAGCAGCCAAGGCAGGAACTACGAGCAGTACTTC. It encodes CASSQGRNYEQYF.